Each of the 2 T cell receptor beta chains below was sequenced from the same sample in a study of graft-versus-host responses after intestinal transplantation. No cognate antigen is known for these TCRs. The data were produced by immunoSEQ multiplex PCR, yet TCRdb's version contains in-frame clones alone and is incomplete. The sample holds about 120,000 clones; 80% to 95% are singletons and the top ten take more than 0.1%. Source: unstimulated CD4+ T cells sorted from spleen or lymph node cells, taken before intestinal transplant. The receptors here all came from a human donor who received an intestinal transplant.

This rearrangement joins TRBV5-1 to TRBJ1-2; 8 nucleotides align to TRBD1. The trim removed 4 bases at V and 0 bases at J, leaving 5 bases unmatched. CDR3 length: 15 amino acids. Germline V gene data show CDR1 as SGHRS and CDR2 as YFSETQ. The CDR3 region has the DNA TGCGCCAGCAGCCTAGGGACAGGCTCTAACTATGGCTACACCTTC. It codes for CASSLGTGSNYGYTF.

The chain combines TRBV29-1 with TRBJ2-1, with 9 bases matching TRBD1. The germline gives CDR1 SQVTM, CDR2 ANQGSEA. V was clipped by 1 base and J by 15 bases; unmatched bases: 10. The CDR3 covers 13 residues. CDR3 region: CSVEVYAGTGPFF. In nucleotides, the CDR3 is TGCAGCGTTGAAGTATATGCCGGGACAGGGCCGTTCTTC.